The 25 T cell receptor beta chains below come from one sample, sequenced in a study of shared clonotypes between healthy human individuals (dated by TCRdb to 2020 to 2021). Libraries were made using the immunoSEQ multiplex PCR assay. Imported from immuneACCESS, the table was reduced by TCRdb to in-frame sequences with V and J called. These copies leave out some clones; in studies compared against another copy, an unresolved V gene accounts for under half, and the cause of the remainder is not known. A total of hundreds of thousands of clones appear in this sample, about 96% of them only once. About 0.12% of the sample goes to the ten largest clones. CD8 naive samples were obtained by positive selection for CCR7 among CD45RO-negative cells, yielding a CD45RA+CCR7+ population from which TemRA cells were excluded. Sequencing input: naive CD8+ T cells sorted from blood. This specimen's cell subset or site label, interpreted: CD45RA+CCR7+. These receptors were obtained from a woman aged 25 to 45 in good health.

The chain has TRBV5-6 and TRBJ2-7; 14 nucleotides agree with TRBD2. In germline, CDR1 is SGHDT, CDR2 YYEEEE. The CDR3 is made up of 17 amino acids. Trimming took 5 bases from V and 2 from J; bases not matched to a gene: 9. The CDR3 here is CASSPSRLAGGPYEQYF. The DNA of the CDR3 is TGTGCCAGCAGTCCAAGCCGACTAGCGGGAGGGCCCTACGAGCAGTACTTC.

The rearrangement uses TRBV27 and TRBJ2-3; D uncertain. Per the germline V gene, CDR1 is MNHEY and CDR2 is SMNVEV (reference sequence). Deletions cut 7 bases from V and 6 bases from J, with 17 bases between. The CDR3 totals 14 residues. The CDR3 reads CASTAIGSSDTQYF. CDR3 sequence (DNA): TGTGCCAGCACCGCCATCGGATCGTCCGATACGCAGTATTTT.

The V and J genes are TRBV4-1 and TRBJ2-7; D is perhaps TRBD1 (6 bases). The CDR3 loop spans 16 amino acids. Germline V gives CDR1 MGHRA, CDR2 YSYEKL. Between the trimmed V and J ends, which lost 1 base and 4 bases, there was a span of 17 bases. CDR3: CASSQGSGQPRYEQYF. DNA of the CDR3: TGCGCCAGCAGCCAAGGGTCGGGACAACCCCGGTACGAGCAGTACTTC.

This rearrangement joins TRBV28 to TRBJ2-3; 10 bases are shared with TRBD2. The CDR3 is 17 residues long. Germline-derived CDR1 and CDR2 are MDHEN and SYDVKM. V was clipped by 5 bases and J by 1 base; unmatched bases: 9. The CDR3 sequence: CASSDKTLAGGTDTQYF. The CDR3 nucleotides are TGTGCCAGCAGTGACAAAACGCTAGCGGGAGGCACAGATACGCAGTATTTT.

The CDR3 DNA sequence: TGTGCCAGCAGCCCGGGGGCGAGGCCAGGAGAGACCCAGTACTTC. It is translated as CASSPGARPGETQYF. The chain couples TRBV27 to TRBJ2-5; D may be TRBD1 or TRBD2 (6 bases each). V was cut by 6 bases and J by 4 bases, with 18 bases left in between. Germline values: CDR1 MNHEY, CDR2 SMNVEV (reference sequence). The CDR3 covers 15 residues.

This clone was recorded only once. This chain uses TRBV6-6 with TRBJ2-7, with TRBD1 matching over 7 bases. CDR1 is MNHNY and CDR2 is SVGAGI in the germline V gene (reference sequence). CDR3 length: 13 residues. V gave up 4 bases and J gave up 4 bases; unmatched junction bases: 4. CDR3 in DNA: TGTGCCAGCAGTTCAGGGACAGATTACGAGCAGTACTTC. It is translated as CASSSGTDYEQYF.

V is TRBV27 and J is TRBJ2-1, with D unresolved. V was cut by 5 bases and J by 3 bases, with 17 bases left in between. The CDR3 is made up of 16 amino acids. Germline CDR1 reads MNHEY; CDR2 reads SMNVEV (reference sequence). The DNA of the CDR3 is TGTGCCAGCAGTCCAGAGTGGGCAAGCTTCTACAATGAGCAGTTCTTC. Its translation is CASSPEWASFYNEQFF.

This clone was picked up one time. The chain has TRBV7-8 and TRBJ2-4, with D perhaps TRBD1 (5 bases). In germline, CDR1 is SGHVS, CDR2 FQNEAQ. The CDR3 contains 16 residues. V gave up 7 bases and J gave up 1 base, with 17 bases separating them. Here the CDR3 reads CASTQFRVGAKNIQYF. The CDR3 DNA reads as TGTGCCAGCACTCAGTTCAGGGTCGGGGCCAAAAACATTCAGTACTTC.

The V and J genes are TRBV7-8 and TRBJ1-4, with unresolved D. Germline V CDR1 and CDR2: SGHVS, FQNEAQ. With 2 bases removed from V and 5 bases from J, the gap between germline ends came to 6 bases. The CDR3 sequence is 13 residues long. The CDR3 nucleotides read TGTGCCAGCAGCTTAACAGCGAATGAAAAACTGTTTTTT. The encoded protein is CASSLTANEKLFF.

The V gene is TRBV27, the J gene TRBJ2-5; D perhaps matches TRBD1 (5 bases). CDR1 is MNHEY and CDR2 is SMNVEV in the germline V gene (reference sequence). With 6 bases removed from V and 5 bases from J, the gap between germline ends came to 16 bases. The CDR3 is made up of 14 amino acids. In nucleotides, the CDR3 is TGTGCCAGCAGCTCTATCCAGTCAGGGGAGACCCAGTACTTC. Translating it yields CASSSIQSGETQYF.

The J gene is TRBJ2-7, the V gene TRBV5-4; D gene ambiguous. Germline-derived CDR1 and CDR2 are SGHNT and YYREEE (reference sequence). The CDR3 spans 14 residues. The V and J ends lost 0 bases and 2 bases respectively, with 9 bases between them. CDR3 amino acids: CASSLELDPYEQYF. The CDR3, as DNA: TGTGCCAGCAGCTTGGAACTCGACCCCTACGAGCAGTACTTC.

The table lists this clone with a count of one. The CDR3 DNA follows: TGCGCCAGCAGCCAAGTAAGAGGGAGGGCCGTACACGAGCAGTACTTC. Translated: CASSQVRGRAVHEQYF. The chain uses TRBV4-1 and TRBJ2-7; 7 bases are a match to TRBD2. The CDR3 extends over 16 amino acids. Looked up from germline, CDR1 is MGHRA and CDR2 is YSYEKL. Trimming at V came to 1 base and at J to 5 bases, leaving 11 bases not matched to a gene.

The chain combines TRBV27 with TRBJ2-7, with D possibly matching TRBD2 (5 bases). With 9 bases removed from V and 0 bases from J, the gap between germline ends came to 12 bases. CDR1 and CDR2 from the germline V gene are MNHEY and SMNVEV (reference sequence). This CDR3 has 13 residues. The CDR3 nucleotides are TGTGCCAGTAGGCCCCGGGGCTCCTACGAGCAGTACTTC. Translated: CASRPRGSYEQYF.

The V call is TRBV4-1, the J call TRBJ2-3, with a weak D call TRBD1 (7 bases). Per germline, CDR1 MGHRA and CDR2 YSYEKL. This CDR3 has 17 amino acids. Trimming took off 4 bases at V and 4 bases at J, with 21 bases between the two ends. The CDR3 DNA reads as TGCGCCAGCAGCCCAGCCCCGGGGGCCAGGGGGGCAGATACGCAGTATTTT. Translated: CASSPAPGARGADTQYF.

The chain links TRBV11-1 to TRBJ2-7, with 12 bases aligning to TRBD2. CDR1 SGHAT and CDR2 FQDESV come from the germline V gene (reference sequence). V lost 0 bases to trimming and J lost 11 bases; unmatched junction nucleotides: 8. The CDR3 loop spans 15 amino acids. CDR3 bases: TGTGCCAGCAGCTTAGCGTCTAGCGGGAGGGCCTCAGAGTACTTC. Encoded protein: CASSLASSGRASEYF. Together with reference TRBV11-1 and TRBJ2-7, the CDR3 gives the full variable domain: EAEVAQSPRYKITEKSQAVAFWCDPISGHATLYWYRQILGQGPELLVQFQDESVVDDSQLPKDRFSAERLKGVDSTLKIQPAELGDSAMYLCASSLASSGRASEYFGPGTRLTVT.

This clone was seen more than once but under ten times. The genes are TRBV27 and TRBJ1-1; D gene uncertain. Germline CDR1 and CDR2: MNHEY and SMNVEV (reference sequence). The CDR3 totals 11 residues. Between the trimmed V and J ends, which lost 1 base and 7 bases, there was a span of 4 bases. In DNA form, the CDR3 reads TGTGCCAGCAGTTTATTCGGTGAAGCTTTCTTT. Its protein is CASSLFGEAFF.

The genes are TRBV6-6 and TRBJ1-3; D may be TRBD1 (6 bases). The V gene lost 6 bases and the J gene lost 2 bases, with 11 bases spanning the gap. This CDR3 spans 14 amino acids. The germline V gene encodes CDR1 MNHNY and CDR2 SVGAGI (reference sequence). CDR3 loop: CASSLQGTGNTIYF. DNA for the CDR3: TGTGCCAGCAGCCTACAGGGAACTGGAAACACCATATATTTT.

The gene calls are TRBV4-1 and TRBJ2-1; 8 positions agree with TRBD1. CDR1 and CDR2 (germline): MGHRA, YSYEKL. Germline trimming cut 0 bases from V and 8 bases from J; bases unmatched to any gene: 9. The CDR3 runs 16 residues. CDR3 sequence: CASSQDPLTGGDEQFF. In nucleotides, the CDR3 is TGCGCCAGCAGCCAAGACCCCTTAACAGGGGGAGATGAGCAGTTCTTC.

This sequence joins TRBV6-5 and TRBJ2-5, with 10 bases that match TRBD1. Germline-derived CDR1 and CDR2 are MNHEY and SVGAGI. Trimming removed 6 bases from V and 2 bases from J; junction bases left unmatched: 6. The CDR3 length is 15 residues. This chain's CDR3 is CASRFRTGGQETQYF. CDR3 in DNA: TGTGCCAGCAGGTTTCGGACAGGGGGACAAGAGACCCAGTACTTC.

The chain carries TRBV27 and TRBJ1-1, with TRBD1 matching over 7 bases. The CDR3 is 13 residues long. Germline trimming cut 5 bases from V and 5 bases from J; bases unmatched to any gene: 5. Germline lookup yields CDR1 MNHEY and CDR2 SMNVEV (reference sequence). The chain's CDR3 is CASSPDRETEAFF. CDR3 DNA sequence: TGTGCCAGCAGTCCAGACAGGGAAACTGAAGCTTTCTTT.

The CDR3 spells CASRPEGGLVIDEQFF. Written as DNA, the CDR3 is TGCGCCAGCAGGCCCGAGGGGGGACTAGTCATCGATGAGCAGTTCTTC. The chain is built from TRBV4-1 and TRBJ2-1; 8 bases line up with TRBD2. In germline, CDR1 is MGHRA, CDR2 YSYEKL. This CDR3 contains 16 residues. After removal of 6 bases from V and 8 bases from J, the junction contained 15 bases not matched to a gene.

The V and J genes are TRBV6-1 and TRBJ2-2; unclear D gene. V dropped 2 bases and J dropped 0 bases, with 7 bases sitting between them. This CDR3 spans 15 amino acids. Germline CDR1 and CDR2: MNHNS and SASEGT. The CDR3 nucleotides are TGTGCCAGCAGTGAAAGTGCAGCGAACACCGGGGAGCTGTTTTTT. It translates to CASSESAANTGELFF.

CDR3 region: CASSLWGQGNTEAFF. For the CDR3, the DNA is TGTGCCAGCAGTTTATGGGGGCAGGGGAACACTGAAGCTTTCTTT. The chain has TRBV28 and TRBJ1-1; D is perhaps TRBD1 (5 bases). V lost 0 bases to trimming and J lost 1 base, with 9 bases between them. Germline lookup yields CDR1 MDHEN and CDR2 SYDVKM. The CDR3 is 15 residues long.

As to this clone: Additional DNA sequences in this sample encode the identical CDR3. The chain employs TRBV27 and TRBJ2-7; 11 bases match TRBD2. The V segment lost 4 bases and the J segment 2 bases; nucleotides outside the gene matches: 4. The CDR3 runs to 15 residues. Germline V gene sequence: CDR1 MNHEY, CDR2 SMNVEV (reference sequence). The CDR3 reads CASSSTSGSPYEQYF. The CDR3 bases are TGTGCCAGCAGTTCAACTAGCGGGAGCCCCTACGAGCAGTACTTC.

Details on this clone: This specimen includes other DNA sequences encoding the same CDR3. The rearrangement uses TRBV28 and TRBJ1-1, with D perhaps matching TRBD1 (5 bases). With 2 bases removed from V and 5 bases from J, the gap between germline ends came to 9 bases. Germline V gene lookup returns CDR1 MDHEN and CDR2 SYDVKM. The length of the CDR3 is 13 residues. CDR3 loop: CASSLRGRTEAFF. The CDR3 DNA follows: TGTGCCAGCAGTTTAAGGGGAAGGACTGAAGCTTTCTTT.